This TCR beta chain was identified in a study of T cell responses to AZD1222 COVID-19 vaccine. The study, taken as a whole, reports: Seropositive status at baseline applied to only five to seven AZD1222 recipients. CD4 TCRs associated with vaccination spanned spike, dominating at 160-218 and 743-854. Increases in Spike-specific TCR breadth and depth were seen after two AZD1222 doses. The peak T cell response came first, and repertoires were sampled only after it.

The CDR3 spans 16 residues. The ends were cut back, 2 bases at V and 4 bases at J, with 17 bases in the middle. Looked up from germline, CDR1 is MGHRA and CDR2 is YSYEKL. Profiled with immunoSEQ multiplex PCR; TCRdb holds only in-frame clones, not every one. The sample has about 98,000 clones, just over 85% seen once. In regard to this clone: Its antigen is not identified.

The genes are TRBV4-1 and TRBJ2-5; perhaps TRBD2 as D (7 bases). This clonotype originated in an adult in good health. The sample consisted of peripheral blood, taken on day 0 of MenACWY control vaccination. The CDR3 nucleotides are TGCGCCAGCAGCCAACCTAAGACAGGCGGGGGAGAGACCCAGTACTTC. This codes for CASSQPKTGGGETQYF.